The TCR beta chain described here comes from a study of blood T cell repertoires in COVID-19. Germline V gene lookup returns CDR1 MGHRA and CDR2 YSYEKL. Trimming pared 0 bases from V and 6 bases from J, leaving 11 bases between. The CDR3 extends over 15 amino acids. Assay: immunoSEQ multiplex PCR; the TCRdb copy retains only in-frame clones and omits some. The sample records about 99,000 clones, 84% being singletons. Sequences were obtained from peripheral blood. The receptor was isolated from a man in his 70s with active or convalescent COVID-19. The rearrangement uses TRBV4-1 and TRBJ1-4, with D unresolved. CDR3 in amino acids: CASSQDSRSDEKLFF. CDR3 sequence (DNA): TGCGCCAGCAGCCAAGATAGCAGATCAGATGAAAAACTGTTTTTT.